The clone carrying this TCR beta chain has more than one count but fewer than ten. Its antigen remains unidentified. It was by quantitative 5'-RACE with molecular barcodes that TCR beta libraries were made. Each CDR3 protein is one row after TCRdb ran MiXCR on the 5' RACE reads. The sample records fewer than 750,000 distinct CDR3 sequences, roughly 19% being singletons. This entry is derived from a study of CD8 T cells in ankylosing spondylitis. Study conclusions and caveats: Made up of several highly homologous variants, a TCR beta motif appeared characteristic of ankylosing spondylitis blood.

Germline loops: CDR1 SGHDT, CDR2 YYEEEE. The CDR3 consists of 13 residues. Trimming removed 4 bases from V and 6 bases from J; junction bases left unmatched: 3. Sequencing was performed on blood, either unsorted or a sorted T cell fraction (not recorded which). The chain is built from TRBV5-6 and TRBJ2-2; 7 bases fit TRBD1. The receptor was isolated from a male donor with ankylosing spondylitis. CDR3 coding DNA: TGTGCCAGCAGCACAGGGGCGGCCGGGGAGCTGTTTTTT. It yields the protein CASSTGAAGELFF.